The present T cell receptor (beta chain) was sequenced within a study of shared clonotypes between healthy human individuals. At the level of the study: Three plates each covered CD4 naive and memory; CD8 naive two, CD8 memory one.

Into CD45RA+ naive and CD45RA-negative memory subsets, the CD4+ cells were split. Clones were read by immunoSEQ multiplex PCR, and TCRdb kept only the in-frame ones, dropping some. The sample carries around 700,000 clones, 60% to 80% recorded once. Germline V gene data show CDR1 as SNHLY and CDR2 as FYNNEI. The CDR3 has 15 amino acids. V shed 7 bases and J shed 0 bases, with 16 bases lying between them. V gene TRBV2 combines with J gene TRBJ2-7; unclear D gene. The origin of this receptor is a woman aged 25-40 years in good health. Sequencing was done on a sample of memory CD4+ T cells sorted from blood. The subset is: CD45RA-negative fraction. The CDR3, as DNA: TGTGCCAGCACCGGACGGGCTTCGAGCTCCTACGAGCAGTACTTC. This translates into CASTGRASSSYEQYF. Full variable domain (remainder filled in from reference TRBV2 and TRBJ2-7): EPEVTQTPSHQVTQMGQEVILRCVPISNHLYFYWYRQILGQKVEFLVSFYNNEISEKSEIFDDQFSVERPDGSNFTLKIRSTKLEDSAMYFCASTGRASSSYEQYFGPGTRLTVT.